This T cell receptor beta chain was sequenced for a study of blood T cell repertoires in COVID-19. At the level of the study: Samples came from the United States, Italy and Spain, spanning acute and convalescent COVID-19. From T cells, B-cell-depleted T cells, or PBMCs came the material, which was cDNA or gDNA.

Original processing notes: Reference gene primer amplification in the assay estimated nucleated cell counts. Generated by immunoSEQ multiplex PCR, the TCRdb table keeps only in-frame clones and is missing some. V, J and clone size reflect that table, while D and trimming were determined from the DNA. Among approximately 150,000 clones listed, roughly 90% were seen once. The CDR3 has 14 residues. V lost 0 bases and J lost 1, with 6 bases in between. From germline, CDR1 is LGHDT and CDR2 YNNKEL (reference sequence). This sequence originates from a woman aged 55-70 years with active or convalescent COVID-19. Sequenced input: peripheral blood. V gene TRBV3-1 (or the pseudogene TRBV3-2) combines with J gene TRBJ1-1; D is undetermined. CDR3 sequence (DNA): TGTGCCAGCAGCCAAGAGGAGGAGAACACTGAAGCTTTCTTT. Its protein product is CASSQEEENTEAFF.